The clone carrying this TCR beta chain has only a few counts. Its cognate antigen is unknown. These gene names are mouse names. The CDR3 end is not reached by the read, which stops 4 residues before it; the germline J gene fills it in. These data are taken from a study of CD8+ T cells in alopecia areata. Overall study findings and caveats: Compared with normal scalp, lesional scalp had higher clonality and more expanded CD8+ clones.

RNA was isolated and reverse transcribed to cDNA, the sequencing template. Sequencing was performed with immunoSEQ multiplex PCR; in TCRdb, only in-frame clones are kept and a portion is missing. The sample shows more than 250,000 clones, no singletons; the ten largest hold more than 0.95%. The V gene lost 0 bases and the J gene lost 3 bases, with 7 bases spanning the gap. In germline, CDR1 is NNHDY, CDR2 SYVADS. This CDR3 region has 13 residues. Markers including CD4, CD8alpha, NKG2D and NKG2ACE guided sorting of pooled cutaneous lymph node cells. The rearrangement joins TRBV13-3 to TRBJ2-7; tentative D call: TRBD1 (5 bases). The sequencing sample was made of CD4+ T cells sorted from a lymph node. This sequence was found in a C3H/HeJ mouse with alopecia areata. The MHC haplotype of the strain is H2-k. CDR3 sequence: CASSDARVYEQYF. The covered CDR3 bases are TGTGCCAGCAGTGATGCCAGGGTCTAT.